This is a list of T cell receptor beta chains from one sample in a study of blood T cells in healthy people across ages. In TCRdb, the 5' RACE reads were re-called with MiXCR into one record per CDR3 protein. The table includes 750,000 to 1,000,000 distinct CDR3 sequences, under 35% detected once. These same records also appear under a second study, on T cells of mothers and their children.

Sequencing was done on a sample of blood. The receptors come from a woman in her 40s in good health. Each CDR3 is given with its conserved first and last residue. A D gene is named only where the DNA matches it firmly. Not every row has a clone size; where given, it reads once, few, many or a size class.

clone size	V gene	D gene	J gene	CDR3 protein	CDR3 DNA
-	TRBV28	-	TRBJ2-7	CASRGRDSYEQYF	TGTGCCAGCAGAGGACGGGACTCCTACGAGCAGTACTTC
-	TRBV10-3	TRBD1	TRBJ1-1	CAVQTGVNTEAFF	TGTGCCGTTCAGACAGGGGTTAACACTGAAGCTTTCTTT
-	TRBV6-2/TRBV6-3	-	TRBJ1-2	CASRESGARGYGYTF	TGTGCCAGCAGAGAATCAGGGGCGAGAGGCTATGGCTACACCTTC
once	TRBV5-5	-	TRBJ2-2	CASTGIETTNTGELFF	TGTGCCAGCACCGGGATCGAGACAACGAACACCGGGGAGCTGTTTTTT
many	TRBV20-1	-	TRBJ1-4	CSARERLYSNEKLFF	TGCAGTGCTAGAGAGCGGCTTTATAGTAATGAAAAACTGTTTTTT
-	TRBV7-2	-	TRBJ2-5	CASQLQQGSQETQYF	TGTGCCAGCCAACTACAGCAGGGGTCTCAAGAGACCCAGTACTTC
-	TRBV15	-	TRBJ1-5	CATSGNNQPQHF	TGTGCCACCAGCGGTAATAATCAGCCCCAGCATTTT
-	TRBV28	-	TRBJ2-1	CASSLLTGVHEQFF	TGTGCCAGCAGTTTATTAACGGGGGTGCATGAGCAGTTCTTC
-	TRBV2	TRBD1	TRBJ2-1	CASTRDSSNEQFF	TGTGCCAGCACTCGGGACAGTAGCAATGAGCAGTTCTTC
-	TRBV28	TRBD1	TRBJ1-2	CASEGQGAPSGYTF	TGTGCCAGCGAGGGCCAGGGGGCCCCGAGTGGCTACACCTTC
-	TRBV15	TRBD1	TRBJ1-5	CATSAGGASNQPQHF	TGTGCCACCAGCGCAGGGGGAGCTAGCAATCAGCCCCAGCATTTT
-	TRBV28	-	TRBJ1-1	CASSLLRTGMNTEAFF	TGTGCCAGCAGTCTACTTCGGACGGGAATGAACACTGAAGCTTTCTTT
-	TRBV7-6	-	TRBJ1-1	CASSLDQIGIAEAFF	TGTGCCAGCAGCTTAGATCAGATAGGGATCGCTGAAGCTTTCTTT
few	TRBV3-1	TRBD2	TRBJ2-3	CASSPLQERGGADTQYF	TGTGCCAGCAGCCCCCTACAAGAGCGGGGGGGGGCAGATACGCAGTATTTT
few	TRBV10-3	TRBD1	TRBJ2-7	CAISEPTGGSYEQYF	TGTGCCATCAGTGAACCGACAGGGGGATCCTACGAGCAGTACTTC
many	TRBV28	-	TRBJ2-1	CASKAGWDEQFF	TGTGCCAGCAAAGCAGGGTGGGATGAGCAGTTCTTC
-	TRBV6-5	-	TRBJ1-2	CASSLSGGMGLYGYTF	TGTGCCAGCAGTCTCAGCGGGGGCATGGGTTTATATGGCTACACCTTC
few	TRBV7-2	TRBD1	TRBJ1-1	CVSSLDPGGTEAFF	TGTGTCAGCAGCTTAGATCCAGGGGGCACTGAAGCTTTCTTT
-	TRBV15	-	TRBJ2-4	CATKDTIGTQGYVSNEQYF	TGTGCCACCAAAGACACTATCGGAACTCAGGGTTACGTTAGCAATGAGCAGTACTTC
-	TRBV6-5	-	TRBJ1-4	CASSRKGGGSSEKLFF	TGTGCCAGCAGTCGGAAAGGGGGGGGGAGTAGTGAAAAACTGTTTTTT
-	TRBV20-1	TRBD2	TRBJ2-7	CSATQTSGEGGVQYF	TGCAGTGCAACCCAGACTAGCGGGGAGGGAGGGGTACAGTACTTC
-	TRBV5-1	-	TRBJ2-2	CASSLDPFNTGELFF	TGCGCCAGCAGCTTGGACCCATTTAACACCGGGGAGCTGTTTTTT
many	TRBV9	-	TRBJ2-5	CASSVGGHMETQYF	TGTGCCAGCAGCGTAGGGGGCCATATGGAGACCCAGTACTTC
-	TRBV20-1	-	TRBJ1-2	CSARGGKGDVYGYTF	TGCAGTGCTAGAGGGGGGAAAGGGGATGTCTATGGCTACACCTTC
many	TRBV20-1	TRBD1	TRBJ1-2	CSAPLTGDYGYTF	TGCAGTGCCCCTTTGACAGGGGACTATGGCTACACCTTC
-	TRBV5-1	-	TRBJ2-7	CASSDLRENYEQYF	TGCGCCAGCAGCGACCTCAGGGAGAACTACGAGCAGTACTTC
few	TRBV20-1	-	TRBJ2-2	CSAPPTTNTGELFF	TGCAGTGCACCACCTACTACGAACACCGGGGAGCTGTTTTTT
few	TRBV7-3	-	TRBJ2-3	CASSLGSPQTDTQYF	TGTGCCAGCAGCTTAGGATCTCCCCAGACAGATACGCAGTATTTT
many	TRBV7-2	-	TRBJ2-7	CASSWTVFYEQYF	TGTGCCAGCAGCTGGACAGTCTTCTACGAGCAGTACTTC